Listed below are T cell receptor beta chains from one sample, sequenced in a study of cytomegalovirus exposure and HLA in healthy donors. Sequencing used immunoSEQ multiplex PCR; TCRdb keeps in-frame clones, though not all of them. Of more than 110,000 clones detected, roughly 80% appear once; the ten largest clones hold 1.2%. The sequenced material came from PBMCs. These receptor sequences come from a female donor in good health and CMV-seronegative. CDR3s include the opening cysteine and the closing phenylalanine or tryptophan. A D gene is named only where the DNA matches it firmly. Rows may omit the clone size; those that give it use once, few, many or a size class.

-,-,TRBV6-5,TRBJ2-3,15,CASSYRTADTDTQYF,TGTGCCAGCAGTTACCGGACAGCAGACACAGATACGCAGTATTTT
-,TRBD2,TRBV28,TRBJ2-7,16,CASSSGTSGIFYEQYF,TGTGCCAGCAGCTCCGGGACTAGCGGGATCTTCTACGAGCAGTACTTC
-,TRBD1,TRBV19,TRBJ1-1,16,CASSIGTGPMNTEAFF,TGTGCCAGTAGTATTGGGACAGGACCTATGAACACTGAAGCTTTCTTT
-,-,TRBV19,TRBJ1-1,16,CASSNILGSVYTEAFF,TGTGCCAGTAGTAATATTCTCGGCAGCGTATACACTGAAGCTTTCTTT
-,-,TRBV13,TRBJ2-1,11,CASSLANEQFF,TGTGCCAGCAGCTTAGCTAATGAGCAGTTCTTC
-,-,TRBV6-5,TRBJ1-2,14,CASRLGARVYGYTF,TGTGCCAGCAGGTTGGGGGCGAGGGTCTATGGCTACACCTTC
-,TRBD1,TRBV6-1,TRBJ1-4,15,CASSALTGMSVKLFF,TGTGCCAGCAGTGCGTTGACAGGGATGTCTGTTAAACTGTTTTTT
-,-,TRBV7-9,TRBJ2-7,13,CASTKSTDYEQYF,TGTGCCAGCACGAAGAGTACCGACTACGAGCAGTACTTC
few,TRBD2,TRBV6-1,TRBJ2-3,15,CASSVIGLETDTQYF,TGTGCCAGCAGTGTTATCGGACTAGAAACAGATACGCAGTATTTT
-,TRBD1,TRBV2,TRBJ1-5,15,CASSEWDRGNQPQHF,TGTGCCAGCAGTGAGTGGGACAGGGGGAATCAGCCCCAGCATTTT
once,-,TRBV30,TRBJ1-1,16,CAWSPSGLRLLTEAFF,TGTGCCTGGAGTCCCTCGGGACTGCGACTTTTGACTGAAGCTTTCTTT
-,-,TRBV6-4,TRBJ2-1,15,CASSDGQGGYNEQFF,TGTGCCAGCAGTGATGGACAGGGAGGGTACAATGAGCAGTTCTTC
-,-,TRBV4-1,TRBJ1-5,16,CASSQGEGPINQPQHF,TGCGCCAGCAGCCAAGGGGAGGGGCCTATAAATCAGCCCCAGCATTTT
-,-,TRBV10-3,TRBJ1-5,13,CAISEPGDQPQHF,TGTGCCATCAGTGAACCAGGGGATCAGCCCCAGCATTTT
-,-,TRBV29-1,TRBJ1-4,15,CSVEDEWGREEKLFF,TGCAGCGTTGAAGATGAGTGGGGGAGGGAAGAAAAACTGTTTTTT
few,-,TRBV28,TRBJ1-1,15,CASSSNRRMNTEAFF,TGTGCCAGCAGTTCCAATCGGCGGATGAACACTGAAGCTTTCTTT
-,TRBD1,TRBV29-1,TRBJ1-4,14,CSVEPRDREGKLFF,TGCAGCGTTGAACCCCGGGACAGGGAAGGGAAACTGTTTTTT
once,TRBD1,TRBV14,TRBJ2-6,18,CASSPPGQDFSGANVLTF,TGTGCCAGCAGCCCCCCGGGACAGGACTTCTCTGGGGCCAACGTCCTGACTTTC
-,TRBD1,TRBV29-1,TRBJ2-6,16,CSVAGQGGGGANVLTF,TGCAGCGTAGCGGGACAGGGTGGGGGAGGGGCCAACGTCCTGACTTTC
few,-,TRBV6-5,TRBJ1-1,13,CASSLGVNTEAFF,TGTGCCAGCAGCCTAGGGGTGAACACTGAAGCTTTCTTT
-,-,TRBV5-1,TRBJ1-1,14,CASSLVQGSTEAFF,TGCGCCAGCAGCTTGGTTCAGGGGAGCACTGAAGCTTTCTTT
-,TRBD1,TRBV18,TRBJ1-1,14,CASSRDRLNTEAFF,TGTGCCAGCTCCCGGGACAGGTTGAACACTGAAGCTTTCTTT
-,-,TRBV19,TRBJ2-3,20,CASISVGQGGSGRATDTQYF,TGTGCCAGTATATCCGTAGGACAGGGGGGAAGCGGGAGGGCCACAGATACGCAGTATTTT
-,-,TRBV7-3,TRBJ1-1,12,CASSHGGTEAFF,TGTGCCAGCAGCCATGGGGGGACTGAAGCTTTCTTT
-,-,TRBV28,TRBJ2-7,12,CAIQTTSYEQYF,TGTGCCATCCAGACTACCTCCTACGAGCAGTACTTC
few,TRBD1,TRBV30,TRBJ1-5,18,CAWIKTVGGDRVDQPQHF,TGTGCCTGGATAAAAACCGTCGGGGGGGACAGGGTAGATCAGCCCCAGCATTTT
-,-,TRBV6-5,TRBJ1-4,14,CASRSTATNEKLFF,TGTGCCAGCAGATCAACTGCAACTAATGAAAAACTGTTTTTT
-,TRBD1,TRBV11-3,TRBJ2-5,15,CASSSGTVRQETQYF,TGTGCCAGCAGCTCGGGGACAGTCCGCCAAGAGACCCAGTACTTC
-,-,TRBV19,TRBJ1-5,15,CASSMGGRSNQPQHF,TGTGCCAGTAGTATGGGAGGCAGGAGCAATCAGCCCCAGCATTTT